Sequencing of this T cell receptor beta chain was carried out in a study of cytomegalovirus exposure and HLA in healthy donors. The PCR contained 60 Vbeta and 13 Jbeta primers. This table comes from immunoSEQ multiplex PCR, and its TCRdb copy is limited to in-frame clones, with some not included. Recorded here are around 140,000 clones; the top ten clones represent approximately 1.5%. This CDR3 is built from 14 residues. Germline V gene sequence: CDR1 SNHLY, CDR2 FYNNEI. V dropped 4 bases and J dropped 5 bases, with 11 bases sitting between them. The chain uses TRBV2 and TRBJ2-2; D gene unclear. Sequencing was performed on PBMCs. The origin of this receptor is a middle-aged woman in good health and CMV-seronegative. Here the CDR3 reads CASSVTSPTGELFF. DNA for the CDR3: TGTGCCAGCAGTGTCACATCTCCAACCGGGGAGCTGTTTTTT.